The 30 T cell receptor beta chains presented below share a single source sample, sequenced in a study of blood T cells in healthy people across ages. The authors ran a second PCR of roughly 7 to 11 cycles using a sample-barcoded 5' primer and a J-beta primer mix. Using its own MiXCR run on the 5' RACE reads, TCRdb lists one record per CDR3 protein. The sample comprises 1.5 million to 2 million distinct CDR3 sequences, about 50% of which are singletons, and roughly 2% rests with the top ten. The sequenced sample consisted of blood. These receptors came from a woman in her thirties or forties in good health.

V is TRBV11-2 and J is TRBJ2-6; 9 bases are a match to TRBD1. The V and J ends lost 2 bases and 6 bases, in that order; junction bases with no gene match: 11. Germline values: CDR1 SGHAT, CDR2 FQNNGV. The CDR3 spans 18 residues. CDR3 amino acids: CASSLRGQGTREANVLTF. DNA of the CDR3: TGTGCCAGCAGCTTACGAGGACAGGGGACAAGAGAGGCCAACGTCCTGACTTTC.

V gene TRBV11-2 combines with J gene TRBJ2-1; 8 bases fit TRBD2. Germline V lookup: CDR1 SGHAT, CDR2 FQNNGV. The trim removed 6 bases at V and 1 base at J, leaving 11 bases unmatched. This CDR3 comprises 17 residues. CDR3 region: CASSHRTGLGSYNEQFF. In nucleotides, the CDR3 is TGTGCCAGCAGTCATCGGACGGGACTAGGATCCTACAATGAGCAGTTCTTC.

This clonotype was counted between two and nine times. The chain employs TRBV9 and TRBJ2-7; D gene ambiguous. Trimming took 0 bases from V and 4 from J, leaving 17 bases between them. Per germline, CDR1 SGDLS and CDR2 YYNGEE. This CDR3 is built from 16 residues. The CDR3 spells CASSVGWAAPDYEQYF. CDR3 in DNA: TGTGCCAGCAGCGTAGGGTGGGCAGCACCTGATTACGAGCAGTACTTC.

This chain connects TRBV6-1 to TRBJ1-1; 7 nucleotides align to TRBD1. This CDR3 has 15 residues. V was clipped by 6 bases and J by 1 base; unmatched bases: 8. Germline CDR1 reads MNHNS; CDR2 reads SASEGT. The DNA for the CDR3 is TGTGCCAGCAGGCCCGAGGACAGGTGGAACACTGAAGCTTTCTTT. Residues: CASRPEDRWNTEAFF.

This clonotype was observed a handful of times. This chain uses TRBV7-9 with TRBJ1-5; TRBD1 aligns across 7 bases. V dropped 4 bases and J dropped 2; count of bases not matched to a gene: 5. In germline, CDR1 is SEHNR, CDR2 FQNEAQ (reference sequence). CDR3 size: 15 residues. CDR3 nucleotide sequence: TGTGCCAGCAGCTCACAGGGGATCGGCAATCAGCCCCAGCATTTT. This encodes CASSSQGIGNQPQHF.

This clonotype was seen only once. This rearrangement joins TRBV6-2 or TRBV6-3 to TRBJ1-5; TRBD1 might be the D (6 bases). Trimming removed 0 bases at V and 2 bases at J, with 14 bases between. This CDR3 has 17 residues. Germline V lookup: CDR1 MNHEY, CDR2 SVGEGT. Here the CDR3 DNA reads TGTGCCAGCAGTTACTCAACCCAGGGGAGGGGCAATCAGCCCCAGCATTTT. This gives the protein CASSYSTQGRGNQPQHF.

This clonotype was detected a few times. The chain joins TRBV27 to TRBJ2-7; possibly TRBD1 for D (6 bases). V was shortened by 0 bases and J by 6 bases, with 9 bases between the two germline ends. CDR3 size: 13 residues. CDR1 is MNHEY and CDR2 is SMNVEV in the germline V gene (reference sequence). The chain's CDR3 is CASSLSTRGEQYF. The CDR3 DNA follows: TGTGCCAGCAGTTTATCGACCAGGGGCGAGCAGTACTTC.

The rearrangement joins TRBV7-2 to TRBJ2-5, with TRBD2 identical over 11 bases. There are 15 residues in the CDR3. From germline, CDR1 is SGHTA and CDR2 FQGNSA. Germline trimming cut 5 bases from V and 5 bases from J; bases unmatched to any gene: 7. CDR3 coding DNA: TGTGCCAGCAGCGCTAGCGGGGGGTTGTGGGAGACCCAGTACTTC. Protein product: CASSASGGLWETQYF.

V usage is TRBV4-3 and J usage is TRBJ2-5; TRBD2 aligns across 12 bases. Trimming at V came to 1 base and at J to 2 bases, leaving 5 bases not matched to a gene. Germline V gene data show CDR1 as LGHNA and CDR2 as YSLEER. The CDR3 runs to 17 residues. CDR3: CASSQALAGGPQETQYF. Here the CDR3 DNA reads TGCGCCAGCAGCCAAGCCCTAGCGGGGGGGCCGCAAGAGACCCAGTACTTC.

In its sample, this clonotype was seen a few times. The chain joins TRBV29-1 to TRBJ2-4; D possibly matches TRBD1 or TRBD2 (6 bases each). From germline, CDR1 is SQVTM and CDR2 ANQGSEA. CDR3 size: 15 residues. V lost 0 bases, J lost 0 bases, and 9 bases lay in between. CDR3 region: CSVEDTGAAKNIQYF. CDR3 nucleotides: TGCAGCGTTGAAGATACGGGGGCAGCCAAAAACATTCAGTACTTC.

This chain uses TRBV29-1 with TRBJ1-2; no firm D call. The germline gives CDR1 SQVTM, CDR2 ANQGSEA. V lost 3 bases and J lost 2, with 16 bases in between. The CDR3 covers 15 residues. CDR3 nucleotides: TGCAGCGTTGACACCGGCAGACCACAGAACTATGGCTACACCTTC. As protein: CSVDTGRPQNYGYTF.

This sequence joins TRBV28 and TRBJ1-2; the D is unclear. Germline CDR1 MDHEN, CDR2 SYDVKM. The CDR3 has 14 residues. Trimming stripped 5 bases from V and 2 bases from J, with 12 bases between. In nucleotides, the CDR3 is TGTGCCAGCAGTCGGCCAACAGCCAACTATGGCTACACCTTC. Protein: CASSRPTANYGYTF.

This chain links TRBV21-1 with TRBJ2-7. The closer fit of TRBJ2-4 to the DNA end suggests the J call may be wrong. TRBV21-1 is classified as a pseudogene. The CDR3 extends over 15 amino acids. The CDR3 DNA sequence: TGTGCCAGCAGCCCCCAGAAGGGTGATGTAGACATTCAGTACTTC. This translates into CASSPQKGDVDIQYF.

V is TRBV5-1 and J is TRBJ2-5; 8 positions match TRBD2. Germline V lookup: CDR1 SGHRS, CDR2 YFSETQ. Trimming removed 3 bases from V and 11 bases from J; junction bases left unmatched: 12. This CDR3 is 14 amino acids long. DNA for the CDR3: TGCGCCAGCAGCTCGGGGACTAGGGGCAATGAGCAGTACTTC. This codes for CASSSGTRGNEQYF.

This clonotype was seen a handful of times. The V gene is TRBV9, the J gene TRBJ2-5, with a weak D call TRBD1 (5 bases). Trimming pared 0 bases from V and 5 bases from J, leaving 11 bases between. CDR3 length equals 14 residues. In germline, CDR1 is SGDLS, CDR2 YYNGEE. The CDR3 DNA sequence: TGTGCCAGCAGCGTAGTTCCAGGGAAGGAGACCCAGTACTTC. Translating gives CASSVVPGKETQYF.

The gene calls are TRBV20-1 and TRBJ2-1, with TRBD2 identical over 7 bases. The CDR3 is 15 amino acids. Germline V gene data show CDR1 as DFQATT and CDR2 as SNEGSKA (reference sequence). V shed 4 bases, J shed 4 bases, and the junction held 10 bases outside the gene matches. The CDR3 DNA is TGCAGTGCTACCGGGGCGGGACTACGATACAATGAGCAGTTCTTC. Translating it yields CSATGAGLRYNEQFF.

The table lists this clonotype with a few counts. V and J are TRBV29-1 and TRBJ1-2; the match to TRBD1 covers 7 bases. This CDR3 comprises 13 residues. Per the germline V gene, CDR1 is SQVTM and CDR2 is ANQGSEA. The J segment lost 6 bases and the V segment lost 1 base, leaving 5 bases of the junction unmatched. CDR3 in amino acids: CSVEVGQSNGYTF. The CDR3 region has the DNA TGCAGCGTTGAAGTGGGACAGTCGAATGGCTACACCTTC.

The V call is TRBV28, the J call TRBJ2-5; D possibly corresponds to TRBD2 (7 bases). V was shortened by 6 bases and J by 2 bases, with 16 bases between the two germline ends. The CDR3 extends over 15 amino acids. Germline V gives CDR1 MDHEN, CDR2 SYDVKM. Here the CDR3 reads CASSRKGGQQETQYF. DNA of the CDR3: TGTGCCAGCAGCCGGAAGGGGGGGCAGCAAGAGACCCAGTACTTC.

This clonotype has only a few counts. This sequence joins TRBV4-3 and TRBJ1-1; TRBD1 might be the D (6 bases). The CDR3 extends over 14 amino acids. Trimming left V 4 bases short and J 3 bases short, with 12 bases between. Germline CDR1 LGHNA, CDR2 YSLEER. CDR3 in DNA: TGCGCCAGCAGCCGAAACAGGGCCGACACTGAAGCTTTCTTT. Residues: CASSRNRADTEAFF.

This rearrangement joins TRBV15 to TRBJ2-7; D is ambiguous. The CDR3 length is 13 residues. Trimming shortened V by 0 bases and J by 4 bases, and 7 bases separated the two germline ends. Germline V gene sequence: CDR1 LNHNV, CDR2 YYDKDF (reference sequence). The CDR3, as DNA: TGTGCCACCAGCAGAGACCCGAAGTACGAGCAGTACTTC. This translates into CATSRDPKYEQYF.

This clonotype has only a few counts. The gene calls are TRBV7-9 and TRBJ2-1; 9 bases fit TRBD2. The CDR3 runs to 15 residues. The germline V gene encodes CDR1 SEHNR and CDR2 FQNEAQ (reference sequence). The trim removed 5 bases at V and 5 bases at J, leaving 7 bases unmatched. CDR3 sequence reads: CASSPKREANNEQFF. The DNA of the CDR3 is TGTGCCAGCAGCCCCAAGCGGGAGGCTAACAATGAGCAGTTCTTC.

The CDR3 reads CASRKEWGQETQYF. CDR3 bases: TGTGCCAGCAGGAAGGAGTGGGGGCAAGAGACCCAGTACTTC. The rearrangement joins TRBV2 to TRBJ2-5; D possibly uses TRBD1 or TRBD2 (5 bases each). The ends were cut back, 6 bases at V and 2 bases at J, with 13 bases in the middle. This CDR3 comprises 14 residues. Germline loops: CDR1 SNHLY, CDR2 FYNNEI. Combining the CDR3 with reference TRBV2 and TRBJ2-5 gives the whole variable domain EPEVTQTPSHQVTQMGQEVILRCVPISNHLYFYWYRQILGQKVEFLVSFYNNEISEKSEIFDDQFSVERPDGSNFTLKIRSTKLEDSAMYFCASRKEWGQETQYFGPGTRLLVL.

This clonotype has only a few counts. The chain carries TRBV24-1 and TRBJ2-5; 9 bases agree with TRBD1. With 6 bases clipped from V and 2 bases from J, the junction kept 6 bases outside the gene matches. This CDR3 has 15 amino acids. Germline V lookup: CDR1 KGHDR, CDR2 SFDVKD. CDR3 in DNA: TGTGCCACCAGTTTTGGGGGACAGGGTCAAGAGACCCAGTACTTC. This gives the protein CATSFGGQGQETQYF.

The J gene is TRBJ2-5, the V gene TRBV27, with 13 bases identical to TRBD2. Germline V CDR1 and CDR2: MNHEY, SMNVEV (reference sequence). Unmatched junction bases numbered 9, after V lost 5 bases and J lost 9 bases. The CDR3 is 15 residues long. Written as DNA, the CDR3 is TGTGCCAGCAGTGCGGGACTAGCGGGGATCCGGGCCCAGTACTTC. Translating it yields CASSAGLAGIRAQYF.

This rearrangement joins TRBV2 to TRBJ2-1, with D possibly TRBD2 on 7 matching bases. The germline V gene has CDR1 SNHLY and CDR2 FYNNEI. CDR3 length: 12 residues. The CDR3 sequence is CAGGLADNEQFF. The CDR3 nucleotides are TGTGCAGGGGGGCTAGCGGACAATGAGCAGTTCTTC.

In nucleotides, the CDR3 is TGTGCCAGCAGCCAAGATAACACGGGAGGCTACACCTTC. Its protein is CASSQDNTGGYTF. The chain links TRBV4-2 to TRBJ1-2, with unresolved D. Germline CDR1 LGHNA, CDR2 YNFKEQ. Trimming took 0 bases from V and 8 from J, leaving 10 bases between them. The CDR3 contains 13 residues.

This clonotype was counted only a few times. V and J are TRBV7-2 and TRBJ2-7; 8 nucleotides align to TRBD1. Germline V CDR1 and CDR2: SGHTA, FQGNSA. CDR3 length: 15 amino acids. V shed 0 bases, J shed 5 bases, and the junction held 6 bases outside the gene matches. CDR3 protein: CASSLAGTGGNEQYF. The CDR3 nucleotides are TGTGCCAGCAGCTTAGCGGGCACAGGGGGTAACGAGCAGTACTTC. Full variable domain (outside the CDR3, taken from reference TRBV7-2 and TRBJ2-7): GAGVSQSPSNKVTEKGKDVELRCDPISGHTALYWYRQSLGQGLEFLIYFQGNSAPDKSGLPSDRFSAERTGGSVSTLTIQRTQQEDSAVYLCASSLAGTGGNEQYFGPGTRLTVT.

V and J are TRBV20-1 and TRBJ2-5; 7 bases are shared with TRBD2. Germline CDR1 and CDR2: DFQATT and SNEGSKA (reference sequence). J gave up 11 bases and V 5 bases, and 11 bases lay outside the gene matches. The CDR3 has 12 amino acids. The CDR3 reads CSAPGLAAEQYF. CDR3 sequence (DNA): TGCAGTGCTCCGGGGCTAGCGGCTGAGCAGTACTTC.

In this sample, this clonotype turned up a few times. The rearrangement links TRBV2 to TRBJ2-5, with D possibly matching TRBD1 (6 bases). The CDR3 has 14 amino acids. CDR1 SNHLY and CDR2 FYNNEI come from the germline V gene. V lost 4 bases to trimming and J lost 5 bases, with 14 bases between them. CDR3 in amino acids: CASSAEQGWETQYF. CDR3 bases: TGTGCCAGCAGTGCAGAACAGGGATGGGAGACCCAGTACTTC.

The chain carries TRBV5-1 and TRBJ2-6; no clear D gene. V lost 4 bases and J lost 2, with 19 bases in between. The V gene's germline CDR1 is SGHRS and CDR2 YFSETQ. The CDR3 has 18 residues. Here the CDR3 reads CASSPASAATPGANVLTF. The CDR3 DNA reads TGCGCCAGCAGCCCCGCGTCGGCCGCGACTCCTGGGGCCAACGTCCTGACTTTC.